This TCR beta chain is drawn from a study of tumor-infiltrating lymphocytes in primary liver carcinoma. For the study at large: Measuring roughly 4.2 to 11 cm across, the tumors were staged as T1-T3 N0M0.

The CDR3 contains 14 residues. Germline V gene sequence: CDR1 ENHRY, CDR2 SYGVKD. V was clipped by 2 bases and J by 7 bases, with 14 bases between them. Starting material of 500 ng total RNA yielded TCR beta cDNA via a constant-region primer. ARM-PCR, slightly modified, supplied the TCR beta libraries through three nested multiplex PCR rounds. PCR rounds one and two used TRBV1-TRBV30 forward primers with a C-beta reverse primer for around 11 cycles each. One entry per CDR3 protein results from TCRdb running MiXCR on the multiplex PCR reads. The sample consists of fewer than 90,000 distinct CDR3 sequences, over 60% of them appearing once. Unsorted bulk tissue of about 20-32 mg yielded co-extracted RNA and DNA.

Specimen: liver tumor tissue from sampling region 1. The subset here: tumor region T1, superior pole. The chain employs TRBV10-3 and TRBJ1-2; a possible D gene is TRBD1 (6 bases). The TCR comes from a man in his forties with primary liver carcinoma and hepatitis B virus infection. CDR3 amino acids: CAISEMSGDIGYTF. CDR3 nucleotide sequence: TGTGCCATCAGTGAGATGTCAGGGGACATTGGCTACACCTTC.